These T cell receptor beta chains were read from a single sample in a study of OX40 agonist ivuxolimab in advanced cancers. Here immunoSEQ multiplex PCR was the method, and the copy in TCRdb shows in-frame clones only, minus some. This sample carries about 55,000 clones, 80% to 90% of them seen once, and the ten largest clones take approximately 1.2%. The material sequenced was CD4+ or CD8+ T cells sorted from blood, taken in a trial of the OX40 agonist ivuxolimab. The receptors shown here come from an adult with an advanced solid tumor such as melanoma, head and neck, liver or kidney cancer. CDR3s include the opening cysteine and the closing phenylalanine or tryptophan. The order of the fields is J gene, clone size, D gene, V gene, CDR3 protein, CDR3 DNA. D genes are given only for firm matches. Where a row states a size, it is once, few, many or the class of an expanded clone; other rows omit it.

>TRBJ2-6|NA|TRBD1|TRBV5-1
CASRTGAAAGANVLTF
TGCGCCAGCCGGACAGGGGCGGCCGCTGGGGCCAACGTCCTGACTTTC
>TRBJ2-7|NA|TRBD1|TRBV6-1
CASSSTGDAYEQYF
TGTGCCAGCAGCTCCACAGGGGATGCCTACGAGCAGTACTTC
>TRBJ2-1|NA|NA|TRBV7-2
CASSLIRASSYNEQFF
TGTGCCAGCAGCTTAATCCGGGCGAGCTCCTACAATGAGCAGTTCTTC
>TRBJ2-3|NA|TRBD1|TRBV7-2
CASSLGRRDRWPDTQYF
TGTGCCAGCAGCTTAGGCCGCCGGGACAGGTGGCCAGATACGCAGTATTTT
>TRBJ1-4|NA|TRBD1|TRBV6-1
CASSRDRVTNEKLFF
TGTGCCAGCAGTCGGGACAGGGTAACTAATGAAAAACTGTTTTTT
>TRBJ2-7|NA|TRBD2|TRBV7-2
CASSFVSGRQTEQYF
TGTGCCAGCAGCTTTGTGAGCGGGAGACAGACGGAGCAGTACTTC
>TRBJ2-5|NA|NA|TRBV5-4
CASSPWDQETQYF
TGTGCCAGCAGCCCCTGGGACCAAGAGACCCAGTACTTC
>TRBJ1-1|NA|NA|TRBV9
CASSVGNENTEAFF
TGTGCCAGCAGCGTAGGGAACGAGAACACTGAAGCTTTCTTT
>TRBJ2-3|NA|TRBD1|TRBV7-2
CASSPPTWTGTGDTQYF
TGTGCCAGCAGCCCACCCACCTGGACAGGGACGGGGGATACGCAGTATTTT
>TRBJ2-3|NA|TRBD2|TRBV7-9
CASSLTSGSTDTQYF
TGTGCCAGCAGCCTGACTAGCGGAAGCACAGATACGCAGTATTTT
>TRBJ2-1|once|NA|TRBV21-1
CASSKQRSTRPMKNEQFF
TGTGCCAGCAGCAAACAGCGCTCGACTAGGCCCATGAAAAATGAGCAGTTCTTC
>TRBJ1-2|NA|NA|TRBV10-2
CASSPPGETGHGYTF
TGCGCCAGCAGCCCCCCAGGGGAAACGGGCCATGGCTACACCTTC
>TRBJ2-2|NA|TRBD1|TRBV15
CATSRTPGGARGELFF
TGTGCCACCAGCAGGACTCCAGGGGGCGCACGCGGGGAGCTGTTTTTT
>TRBJ1-2|once|NA|TRBV6-5
CASSSQGVGYTF
TGTGCCAGCAGTTCTCAGGGTGTCGGCTACACCTTC
>TRBJ1-5|NA|TRBD1|TRBV28
CASLGQFSNQPQHF
TGTGCCAGCTTGGGACAGTTTAGCAATCAGCCCCAGCATTTT
>TRBJ2-5|NA|NA|TRBV6-1
CASSKAGGQETQYF
TGTGCCAGCAGTAAAGCAGGAGGCCAAGAGACCCAGTACTTC
>TRBJ1-1|NA|TRBD1|TRBV10-3
CAIRDRGGDGRVSTEAFF
TGTGCCATCAGAGACCGAGGGGGCGACGGGAGGGTGAGCACTGAAGCTTTCTTT
>TRBJ1-1|NA|NA|TRBV15
CATSGPGGTEAFF
TGTGCCACCAGCGGCCCGGGGGGTACTGAAGCTTTCTTT
>TRBJ2-7|NA|NA|TRBV7-2
CASSIRNEQYF
TGTGCCAGCAGCATCAGGAACGAGCAGTACTTC
>TRBJ2-2|NA|TRBD1|TRBV7-9
CASSQGVVSTGELFF
TGTGCCAGCAGCCAGGGGGTAGTCAGCACCGGGGAGCTGTTTTTT
>TRBJ2-5|few|TRBD1|TRBV19
CATKLTGTGVQETQYF
TGTGCCACTAAATTAACCGGGACAGGCGTCCAAGAGACCCAGTACTTC
>TRBJ2-7|NA|TRBD2|TRBV11-2
CASSLTSGSYEQYF
TGTGCCAGCAGCTTAACTAGCGGCTCCTACGAGCAGTACTTC
>TRBJ1-5|NA|NA|TRBV7-2
CASSPDPGKAQHF
TGTGCCAGCAGCCCAGACCCGGGGAAGGCCCAGCATTTT
>TRBJ2-2|NA|NA|TRBV11-3
CASQRGYTGELFF
TGTGCCAGCCAGAGGGGGTACACCGGGGAGCTGTTTTTT
>TRBJ1-4|NA|TRBD1|TRBV19
CASSIASTGEREKLFF
TGTGCCAGTAGTATCGCCTCGACAGGGGAAAGGGAAAAACTGTTTTTT
>TRBJ2-7|NA|TRBD1|TRBV28
CASRIIGTGAYEQYF
TGTGCCAGCAGAATTATCGGGACAGGTGCCTACGAGCAGTACTTC
>TRBJ2-3|NA|NA|TRBV5-1
CASSSGEITDTQYF
TGCGCCAGCAGCTCGGGGGAGATCACAGATACGCAGTATTTT
>TRBJ2-7|NA|TRBD1|TRBV5-8
CASSLGDRTNGEQYF
TGTGCCAGCAGCTTGGGGGACAGGACCAACGGGGAGCAGTACTTC
>TRBJ1-2|NA|NA|TRBV28
CASSYYRVYGYTF
TGTGCCAGCAGTTATTACAGGGTCTATGGCTACACCTTC
>TRBJ2-7|NA|NA|TRBV5-4
CASSLEGDGAYEQYF
TGTGCCAGCAGCTTGGAAGGGGACGGAGCCTACGAGCAGTACTTC
>TRBJ2-1|NA|NA|TRBV2
CASSEDHRRKQFF
TGTGCCAGCAGTGAAGATCACCGGCGCAAGCAGTTCTTC
>TRBJ2-1|NA|TRBD2|TRBV7-9
CASSLRPEGRGDEQFF
TGTGCCAGCAGCCTTCGGCCCGAAGGGAGGGGAGATGAGCAGTTCTTC
>TRBJ2-7|few|NA|TRBV5-1
CASSLRPGDSYEQYF
TGCGCCAGCAGCCTCCGCCCGGGTGATTCCTACGAGCAGTACTTC
>TRBJ1-5|NA|NA|TRBV19
CASSIGRSSRQPQHF
TGTGCCAGTAGTATAGGTAGGTCATCTCGTCAGCCCCAGCATTTT
>TRBJ2-3|NA|TRBD1|TRBV19
CASSMARGQWISTDTQYF
TGTGCCAGTAGTATGGCCAGGGGACAGTGGATTAGCACAGATACGCAGTATTTT
>TRBJ1-2|NA|NA|TRBV6-6
CASRGTAQGYTF
TGTGCCAGCAGGGGGACGGCACAGGGCTACACCTTC
>TRBJ1-4|NA|NA|TRBV27
CASSSGAINEKLFF
TGTGCCAGCAGTTCTGGGGCTATTAATGAAAAACTGTTTTTT
>TRBJ2-2|NA|NA|TRBV28
CASSRLVSTGELFF
TGTGCCAGCAGCCGACTAGTAAGCACCGGGGAGCTGTTTTTT
>TRBJ2-3|NA|NA|TRBV9
CASSPSHYPTDTQYF
TGTGCCAGCAGCCCCAGTCACTATCCTACAGATACGCAGTATTTT
>TRBJ2-5|NA|NA|TRBV5-6
CASKPRGGRETQYF
TGTGCCAGCAAGCCCAGGGGTGGGAGAGAGACCCAGTACTTC
>TRBJ1-1|once|NA|TRBV18
CASSFRDSWGYTEAFF
TGTGCCAGCTCGTTCCGGGACTCCTGGGGTTACACTGAAGCTTTCTTT
>TRBJ2-1|once|NA|TRBV18
CASSPLGSGNEQFF
TGTGCCAGCTCACCCTTGGGGAGTGGGAATGAGCAGTTCTTC
>TRBJ1-2|NA|TRBD1|TRBV11-3
CASSLGGQERGYTF
TGTGCCAGCAGCTTAGGCGGACAGGAACGAGGCTACACCTTC
>TRBJ2-3|NA|NA|TRBV28
CASNTPGQGDVDTQYF
TGTGCCAGCAACACCCCGGGGCAGGGCGATGTAGATACGCAGTATTTT
>TRBJ2-5|once|TRBD2|TRBV5-1
CASSLALAGIETQYF
TGCGCCAGCAGCTTGGCTCTAGCGGGTATTGAGACCCAGTACTTC
>TRBJ1-1|NA|TRBD1|TRBV28
CASRPPGTGGNTEAFF
TGTGCCAGCAGGCCTCCCGGGACAGGGGGGAACACTGAAGCTTTCTTT
>TRBJ2-5|NA|TRBD1|TRBV5-1
CASSSGQSQETQYF
TGCGCCAGCAGCTCGGGACAGAGCCAAGAGACCCAGTACTTC
>TRBJ2-7|NA|NA|TRBV5-1
CASSLATNYEQYF
TGCGCCAGCAGCTTGGCGACCAACTACGAGCAGTACTTC
>TRBJ2-3|NA|NA|TRBV7-8
CASSLEQSTDTQYF
TGTGCCAGCAGCTTAGAGCAGAGCACAGATACGCAGTATTTT
>TRBJ1-2|NA|NA|TRBV5-4
CASSLTSTGTYGYTF
TGTGCCAGCAGCCTAACATCAACAGGGACCTATGGCTACACCTTC
>TRBJ2-6|NA|TRBD2|TRBV19
CASSDNGLAGSGANVLTF
TGTGCCAGTAGTGACAACGGACTAGCGGGTTCTGGGGCCAACGTCCTGACTTTC
>TRBJ1-2|few|TRBD1|TRBV30
CAWSNPRDRGRFVYF
TGTGCCTGGAGTAACCCCCGGGACAGGGGGAGGTTTGTGTACTTC
>TRBJ1-1|once|NA|TRBV5-1
CASSRDRGMATEAFF
TGCGCCAGCAGCCGCGATAGGGGGATGGCCACTGAAGCTTTCTTT
>TRBJ1-3|NA|NA|TRBV6-1
CASSEAWRVRSGNTIYF
TGTGCCAGCAGTGAAGCTTGGAGGGTCCGCTCTGGAAACACCATATATTTT
>TRBJ1-2|NA|NA|TRBV5-6
CASSFRGIDGYTF
TGTGCCAGCAGCTTCCGGGGGATCGATGGCTACACCTTC
>TRBJ2-3|NA|NA|TRBV11-2
CASSLAGGPGTDTQYF
TGTGCCAGCAGCTTAGCCGGGGGCCCGGGAACAGATACGCAGTATTTT
>TRBJ2-2|NA|TRBD2|TRBV27
CASSPASGGHTGELFF
TGTGCCAGCAGTCCCGCTAGCGGGGGGCACACCGGGGAGCTGTTTTTT
>TRBJ2-7|NA|TRBD1|TRBV7-2
CASSSYNTDRAYEQYF
TGTGCCAGCAGCTCTTACAATACCGACAGGGCCTACGAGCAGTACTTC
>TRBJ2-4|NA|NA|TRBV30
CAWSVGELAKNIQYF
TGTGCCTGGAGTGTAGGCGAATTAGCCAAAAACATTCAGTACTTC